This entry lists 8 T cell receptor beta chains sequenced from one sample in a study of PD-1 blockade in mismatch repair-deficient tumors (dated by TCRdb to about 2017). The library was produced with the immunoSEQ multiplex PCR assay. TCRdb took over this immuneACCESS table, retaining in-frame rearrangements with V and J assigned. Such tables are incomplete; in checked studies, under half of the missing clones stem from an unresolved V gene, and the remainder is unexplained. The sample records 90,000 to 120,000 clones, about 79% of which are singletons. The ten largest account for 6.3% of the sample. The input for sequencing was peripheral blood, taken 35 to 37 weeks after starting pembrolizumab. The receptors were sampled from an adult with mismatch repair-deficient cancer.

This clone is a singleton in its sample. The chain couples TRBV27 to TRBJ2-7; D possibly matches TRBD1 or TRBD2 (5 bases each). The length of the CDR3 is 15 residues. Trimming removed 2 bases from V and 3 bases from J, with 14 bases in between. Germline lookup yields CDR1 MNHEY and CDR2 SMNVEV (reference sequence). In DNA, the CDR3 is TGTGCCAGCAGTTTAGGGTGGGGACGGAACTACGAGCAGTACTTC. This gives the protein CASSLGWGRNYEQYF.

The rearrangement uses TRBV6-1 and TRBJ1-2; D unclear. Germline V gene sequence: CDR1 MNHNS, CDR2 SASEGT. V dropped 5 bases and J dropped 2 bases, with 9 bases sitting between them. This CDR3 has 13 amino acids. The CDR3, as DNA: TGTGCCAGCAGTATAACGGGGAACTATGGCTACACCTTC. This sequence encodes CASSITGNYGYTF.

DNA for the CDR3: TGTGCCAGCACCTCGCTTGTGAGACACTCTAGCTCTGGGGCCAACGTCCTGACTTTC. Residues: CASTSLVRHSSSGANVLTF. The chain combines TRBV5-6 with TRBJ2-6; D not resolved. Trimming took off 6 bases at V and 0 bases at J, with 22 bases between the two ends. CDR1 is SGHDT, CDR2 YYEEEE, per germline. The CDR3 consists of 19 residues.

This chain joins TRBV7-2 and TRBJ2-1; D uncertain. CDR1 and CDR2 from the germline V gene are SGHTA and FQGNSA. V was shortened by 3 bases and J by 1 base, with 4 bases between the two germline ends. The CDR3 covers 13 residues. CDR3 in DNA: TGTGCCAGCAGCTTGCCTTCCTACAATGAGCAGTTCTTC. Protein product: CASSLPSYNEQFF. The full variable domain, rest sourced from reference TRBV7-2 and TRBJ2-1, is GAGVSQSPSNKVTEKGKDVELRCDPISGHTALYWYRQSLGQGLEFLIYFQGNSAPDKSGLPSDRFSAERTGGSVSTLTIQRTQQEDSAVYLCASSLPSYNEQFFGPGTRLTVL.

This clone appeared once. The CDR3 DNA reads as TGTGCCAGCAGCACCGGGACCTCAACTAATGAAAAACTGTTTTTT. Protein: CASSTGTSTNEKLFF. The rearrangement links TRBV27 to TRBJ1-4; D possibly corresponds to TRBD1 (5 bases). This CDR3 has 15 amino acids. Trimming took off 6 bases at V and 0 bases at J, with 11 bases between the two ends. CDR1 MNHEY and CDR2 SMNVEV come from the germline V gene (reference sequence).

The chain links TRBV7-9 to TRBJ2-4; possibly TRBD2 for D (6 bases). This CDR3 contains 16 residues. Germline V CDR1 and CDR2: SEHNR, FQNEAQ (reference sequence). V was cut by 1 base and J by 3 bases, with 13 bases left in between. DNA for the CDR3: TGTGCCAGCAGCTTAGGGGGGGACTTTGACAAAAACATTCAGTACTTC. Translated, it gives CASSLGGDFDKNIQYF.

This clone was seen more than once but under ten times. The chain employs TRBV11-3 and TRBJ2-2; TRBD2 aligns across 7 bases. Per germline, CDR1 SGHNT and CDR2 YENEEA. CDR3 size: 16 residues. Trimming cost V 5 bases and J 2 bases; bases outside gene matches: 8. The CDR3: CASSPGGSGNTGELFF. CDR3 coding DNA: TGTGCCAGCAGCCCGGGGGGTAGCGGAAACACCGGGGAGCTGTTTTTT.

The chain links TRBV7-2 to TRBJ2-7, with 13 bases that match TRBD2. The V gene end was trimmed by 5 bases and the J gene end by 6 bases; junction bases not matched to a gene: 7. Looked up from germline, CDR1 is SGHTA and CDR2 is FQGNSA. The CDR3 has 15 residues. DNA of the CDR3: TGTGCCAGCAGCATAGGACTAGCGGGAGTGGCCGAGCAGTACTTC. Residues: CASSIGLAGVAEQYF.